These 18 T cell receptor beta chains came from one sample sequenced in a study of graft-versus-host responses after intestinal transplantation. Sequencing used immunoSEQ multiplex PCR; TCRdb keeps in-frame clones, though not all of them. This sample yields under 80,000 clones, of which 92% are seen a single time; under 0.85% belongs to the top ten. The input for sequencing was PBMCs, taken 98 days after intestinal transplantation. The receptor set was obtained from a human patient who received an intestinal transplant, so some T cells may come from the graft donor.

This chain links TRBV5-5 with TRBJ2-7; D unresolved. The CDR3 totals 14 residues. Germline values: CDR1 SGHKS, CDR2 YYEKEE (reference sequence). V lost 4 bases and J lost 0, with 11 bases in between. The CDR3 here is CASSPDTYSYEQYF. The CDR3 DNA reads TGTGCCAGCAGCCCCGACACTTACTCCTACGAGCAGTACTTC.

About this clone: Additional DNA sequences in this sample encode the identical CDR3. The chain recombines TRBV29-1 with TRBJ1-1; D not certain. With 4 bases removed from V and 1 base from J, the gap between germline ends came to 4 bases. The CDR3 is 11 residues long. Germline V gene data show CDR1 as SQVTM and CDR2 as ANQGSEA. The CDR3 DNA follows: TGCAGCGTTGGAGAGAACACTGAAGCTTTCTTT. Protein product: CSVGENTEAFF.

The CDR3 DNA is TGTGCCAGCAGTGAAGCGCTTGACAGGGGACTGTTTTTT. This sequence encodes CASSEALDRGLFF. This chain links TRBV6-5 with TRBJ1-4; 8 bases are shared with TRBD1. The CDR3 extends over 13 amino acids. Germline V lookup: CDR1 MNHEY, CDR2 SVGAGI. After removal of 5 bases from V and 13 bases from J, the junction contained 9 bases not matched to a gene.

There are a few counts of this clone. The rearrangement links TRBV6-4 to TRBJ1-6; the D is unclear. The germline V and J ends were trimmed by 0 bases and 6 bases, with 3 bases remaining between them. CDR3 size: 13 residues. Looked up from germline, CDR1 is MRHNA and CDR2 is SNTAGT. The CDR3 DNA is TGTGCCAGCAGTGACTCGACTAATTCACCCCTCCACTTT. It yields the protein CASSDSTNSPLHF.

V usage is TRBV5-6 and J usage is TRBJ2-3; weak D call: TRBD2 (6 bases). This CDR3 contains 12 residues. Germline lookup yields CDR1 SGHDT and CDR2 YYEEEE. Trimming left V 3 bases short and J 5 bases short, with 7 bases between. CDR3 coding DNA: TGTGCCAGCAGCTGGGGGGTAGATACGCAGTATTTT. Its translation is CASSWGVDTQYF.

The chain couples TRBV5-8 to TRBJ1-1; no reliable D call. With 4 bases removed from V and 8 bases from J, the gap between germline ends came to 9 bases. This CDR3 is 11 amino acids long. Germline V gene sequence: CDR1 SGHTS, CDR2 YDEGEE. In DNA form, the CDR3 reads TGTGCCAGCAGCCGAATCAGGGAAGCTTTCTTT. Protein: CASSRIREAFF.

This sequence joins TRBV7-3 and TRBJ2-1, with 9 bases lining up with TRBD2. The CDR3 is made up of 16 amino acids. Germline-derived CDR1 and CDR2 are SGHTA and FQGTGA. V lost 1 base to trimming and J lost 5 bases; unmatched junction nucleotides: 6. The CDR3 DNA reads TGTGCCAGCAGCTTAATGGGCGGGAGGGCCAACAATGAGCAGTTCTTC. Translating gives CASSLMGGRANNEQFF.

The chain links TRBV6-1 to TRBJ2-7; 7 bases match TRBD1. The ends lost 3 bases at V and 3 bases at J; junction bases unmatched: 8. The CDR3 has 15 residues. Germline values: CDR1 MNHNS, CDR2 SASEGT. The CDR3 reads CASSERDRGFYEQYF. The CDR3 nucleotides are TGTGCCAGCAGTGAGAGGGACAGAGGTTTCTACGAGCAGTACTTC.

This CDR3 reads CASSMGRDTTYEQYF. CDR3 sequence (DNA): TGTGCCAGCAGTATGGGCCGGGACACAACCTACGAGCAGTACTTC. This chain links TRBV6-5 with TRBJ2-7; possibly TRBD1 for D (6 bases). Trimming took 5 bases from V and 2 from J, leaving 16 bases between them. There are 15 residues in the CDR3. Looked up from germline, CDR1 is MNHEY and CDR2 is SVGAGI.

J is TRBJ1-3 and V is TRBV5-4; D not certain. Trimming shortened V by 0 bases and J by 0 bases, and 10 bases separated the two germline ends. Germline V gene data show CDR1 as SGHNT and CDR2 as YYREEE (reference sequence). This CDR3 is 16 amino acids long. CDR3 sequence (DNA): TGTGCCAGCAGCTTGGCCCCTTACGACTCTGGAAACACCATATATTTT. Translating gives CASSLAPYDSGNTIYF.

CDR3 in DNA: TGTGCCAGCAGTTACAGTAGGGACAGTACGAACACTGAAGCTTTCTTT. It codes for CASSYSRDSTNTEAFF. V usage is TRBV6-5 and J usage is TRBJ1-1; 7 positions agree with TRBD1. Germline V gene lookup returns CDR1 MNHEY and CDR2 SVGAGI. V lost 2 bases and J lost 1; bases outside the gene matches: 7. This CDR3 has 16 amino acids.

This clone was recorded only once. The genes are TRBV29-1 and TRBJ2-1, with no clear D. From germline, CDR1 is SQVTM and CDR2 ANQGSEA. The CDR3 covers 11 residues. Trimming removed 6 bases at V and 8 bases at J, with 11 bases between. The CDR3 protein is CSVDSSDEQFF. CDR3 in DNA: TGCAGCGTAGACTCGAGCGATGAGCAGTTCTTC.

V is TRBV28 and J is TRBJ2-3; TRBD2 aligns across 13 bases. V shed 3 bases and J 0 bases; nucleotides not matched to a gene: 9. This CDR3 is built from 19 residues. In germline, CDR1 is MDHEN, CDR2 SYDVKM. The CDR3 DNA reads TGTGCCAGCAGTTTCCCTACTAGCGGGAGGGGACCTAGCACAGATACGCAGTATTTT. Protein: CASSFPTSGRGPSTDTQYF.

This chain links TRBV9 with TRBJ2-5, with 8 bases matching TRBD2. With V trimmed by 3 bases and J by 5 bases, 12 bases remained unmatched. The CDR3 runs to 16 residues. Germline V gene lookup returns CDR1 SGDLS and CDR2 YYNGEE. Here the CDR3 reads CASSAGLASGRETQYF. The CDR3 DNA sequence: TGTGCCAGCAGCGCCGGACTAGCCTCTGGTAGGGAGACCCAGTACTTC.

This clone was seen more than once but under ten times. The genes are TRBV5-6 and TRBJ1-1; D is possibly TRBD1 (5 bases). The CDR3 covers 13 residues. Trimming took off 2 bases at V and 8 bases at J, with 13 bases between the two ends. Germline V CDR1 and CDR2: SGHDT, YYEEEE. The CDR3 reads CASSFPAGAEAFF. CDR3 nucleotides: TGTGCCAGCAGCTTTCCGGCCGGGGCAGAAGCTTTCTTT.

The chain recombines TRBV2 with TRBJ2-7, with D uncertain. The CDR3 runs 14 residues. The germline gives CDR1 SNHLY, CDR2 FYNNEI. V was trimmed by 5 bases and J by 1 base, leaving 12 bases between them. The DNA for the CDR3 is TGTGCCAGCAGTCCAGAGAGCAATTCCTACGAGCAGTACTTC. Its translation is CASSPESNSYEQYF.

This chain connects TRBV5-1 to TRBJ2-5; 7 bases align to TRBD1. J was trimmed by 3 bases and V by 2 bases; bases with no gene match: 7. This CDR3 is 15 amino acids long. Germline loops: CDR1 SGHRS, CDR2 YFSETQ. CDR3 region: CASSLEGQMKETQYF. CDR3 nucleotide sequence: TGCGCCAGCAGCTTAGAGGGACAGATGAAAGAGACCCAGTACTTC. Full variable domain (missing parts from reference TRBV5-1 and TRBJ2-5): KAGVTQTPRYLIKTRGQQVTLSCSPISGHRSVSWYQQTPGQGLQFLFEYFSETQRNKGNFPGRFSGRQFSNSRSEMNVSTLELGDSALYLCASSLEGQMKETQYFGPGTRLLVL.

The table lists this clone with a count of one. The chain joins TRBV4-1 to TRBJ2-4; TRBD1 matches 8 bases. Germline V lookup: CDR1 MGHRA, CDR2 YSYEKL. Trimming cost V 1 base and J 1 base; bases outside gene matches: 9. This CDR3 is built from 18 residues. CDR3 coding DNA: TGCGCCAGCAGCCAAGGCGGACAGGGAGTAGTCGCCAAAAACATTCAGTACTTC. This gives the protein CASSQGGQGVVAKNIQYF.